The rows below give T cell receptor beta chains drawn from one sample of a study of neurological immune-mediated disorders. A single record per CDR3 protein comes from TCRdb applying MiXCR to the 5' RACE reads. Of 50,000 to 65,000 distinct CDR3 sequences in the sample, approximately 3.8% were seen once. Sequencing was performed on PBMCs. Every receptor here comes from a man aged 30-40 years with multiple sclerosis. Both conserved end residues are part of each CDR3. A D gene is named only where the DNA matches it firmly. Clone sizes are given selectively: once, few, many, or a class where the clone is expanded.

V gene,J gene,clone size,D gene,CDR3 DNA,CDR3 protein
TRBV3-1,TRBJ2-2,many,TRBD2,TGTGCCAGCAGCCCTCCTAGACTAGCTTTGAACACCGGGGAGCTGTTTTTT,CASSPPRLALNTGELFF
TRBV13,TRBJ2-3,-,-,TGTGCCAGCAGCCTAGCCGGGACTGGTCGTGGGGATACGCAGTATTTT,CASSLAGTGRGDTQYF
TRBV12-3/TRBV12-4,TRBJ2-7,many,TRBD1,TGTGCCAGCACCTTACAGGGGGCAGGATACGAGCAGTACTTC,CASTLQGAGYEQYF
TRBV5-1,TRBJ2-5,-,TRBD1,TGCGCCAGCAGCTTGGCCCCAGGGGGCCCGTCCCAAGAGACCCAGTACTTC,CASSLAPGGPSQETQYF
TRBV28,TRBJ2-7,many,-,TGTGCCAGCAGCCAGTTTAGTGTTTACGAGCAGTACTTC,CASSQFSVYEQYF
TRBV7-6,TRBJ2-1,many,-,TGTGCCAGCAGCTTAGGGGGCTACGGGTATGAGCAGTTCTTC,CASSLGGYGYEQFF
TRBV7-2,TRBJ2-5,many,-,TGTGCCAGCAGCCCTCAGAGGGGAGAGACCCAGTACTTC,CASSPQRGETQYF
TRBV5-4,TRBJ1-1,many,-,TGTGCCAGCAGCTTGGGGACAGCTTTCATGAACACTGAAGCTTTCTTT,CASSLGTAFMNTEAFF
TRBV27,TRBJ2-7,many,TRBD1,TGTGCCAGCAGTTGGGGACAGTCCAACGAGCAGTACTTC,CASSWGQSNEQYF
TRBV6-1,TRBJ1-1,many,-,TGTGCCAGCAAGCTGGACGGAATTGGTGGGGCTTTCTTT,CASKLDGIGGAFF
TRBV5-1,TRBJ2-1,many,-,TGCGCCAGCAGCTTAGAATCCTACAATGAGCAGTTCTTC,CASSLESYNEQFF
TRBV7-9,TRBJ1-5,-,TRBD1,TGTGCCAGCAGCTTAGGATCAGGGGGAGGCAATCAGCCCCAGCATTTT,CASSLGSGGGNQPQHF
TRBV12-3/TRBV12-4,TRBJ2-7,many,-,TGTGCCAGCAGTTTGGACGCCTCCTACGAGCAGTACTTC,CASSLDASYEQYF
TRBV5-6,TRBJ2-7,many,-,TGTGCCAGCAGCTTAGACGTAACCTACGAGCAGTACTTC,CASSLDVTYEQYF
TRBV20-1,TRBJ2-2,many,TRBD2,TGCAGTGCTGGGACTAGTGCTACCGGGGAGCTGTTTTTT,CSAGTSATGELFF
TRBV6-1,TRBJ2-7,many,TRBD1,TGTGCCAGCAGTGCAACAGGGGCGAAGCAGTACTTC,CASSATGAKQYF
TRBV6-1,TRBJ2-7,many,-,TGTGCCTTGGGCGGACCCAGGGGTGGCGAGCAGTACTTC,CALGGPRGGEQYF
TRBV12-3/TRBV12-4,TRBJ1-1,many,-,TGTGCCAGCAGTCGACAGGTTAACACTGAAGCTTTCTTT,CASSRQVNTEAFF
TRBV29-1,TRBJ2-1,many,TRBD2,TGCAGCGTTGGGCTAGCGGGAGCCTGGAATGAGCAGTTCTTC,CSVGLAGAWNEQFF
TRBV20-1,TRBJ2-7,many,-,TGCAGTGCTAGACGCTATTCCAACGAGCAGTACTTC,CSARRYSNEQYF
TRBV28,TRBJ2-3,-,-,TGTGCCAGCAGCGGGGGAGGTACCGTAGATACGCAGTATTTT,CASSGGGTVDTQYF
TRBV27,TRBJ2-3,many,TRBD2,TGTGCCAGCAACTTACTAGCGGGAGCGACAGATACGCAGTATTTT,CASNLLAGATDTQYF
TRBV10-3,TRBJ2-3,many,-,TGTGCCATCAGTGAGTCAAGACAGAACACAGATACGCAGTATTTT,CAISESRQNTDTQYF
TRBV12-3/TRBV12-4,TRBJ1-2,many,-,TGTGCCAGCAGTTTCCGACAAGCGGTTGGCTACACCTTC,CASSFRQAVGYTF
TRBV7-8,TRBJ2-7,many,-,TGTGCCAGCAGCTTTTACGGGGGCTCCTACGAGCAGTACTTC,CASSFYGGSYEQYF
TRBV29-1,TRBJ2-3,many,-,TGCAGCGTCCTCACAGCTGGCACAGATACGCAGTATTTT,CSVLTAGTDTQYF
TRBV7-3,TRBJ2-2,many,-,TGTGCCAGCAGCTTAAACGGGGTTAACACCGGGGAGCTGTTTTTT,CASSLNGVNTGELFF
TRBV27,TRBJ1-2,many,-,TGTGCCAGCAGTTCCGGGACCCGGCGTGGCTACACCTTC,CASSSGTRRGYTF
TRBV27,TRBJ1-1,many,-,TGTGCCAGCAGTTTGTGGGGCACGAACACTGAAGCTTTCTTT,CASSLWGTNTEAFF
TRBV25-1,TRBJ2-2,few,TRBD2,TGTGCCAGCAGTGGGAGCCTCGGGGAGGGGAACACCGGGGAGCTGTTTTTT,CASSGSLGEGNTGELFF
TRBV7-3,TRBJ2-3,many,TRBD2,TGTGCCAGCAGCCCGCGGGGGGCCGCGGGAGATACGCAGTATTTT,CASSPRGAAGDTQYF
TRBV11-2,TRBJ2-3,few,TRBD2,TGTGCCAGCAGACGGGGTAGCGGGAGAGGCACAGATACGCAGTATTTT,CASRRGSGRGTDTQYF
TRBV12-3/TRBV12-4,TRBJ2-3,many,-,TGTGCCAGCAGTCCACCATCCGGGGCAGATACGCAGTATTTT,CASSPPSGADTQYF
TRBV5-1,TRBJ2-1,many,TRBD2,TGCGCCAGCAGCTTGGAGGGGACTAGCGATGAGCAGTTCTTC,CASSLEGTSDEQFF
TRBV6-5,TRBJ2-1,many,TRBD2,TGTGCCAGCAGTCCAAGTCGACTAGCGGGGGGGTCCTACAATGAGCAGTTCTTC,CASSPSRLAGGSYNEQFF
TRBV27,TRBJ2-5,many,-,TGTGCCAGCAGTTTAGGCTTCGGCCTTACTTTTGAGACCCAGTACTTC,CASSLGFGLTFETQYF
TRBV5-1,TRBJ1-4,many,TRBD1,TGCGCCAGTGCAGGGGGCGCGACTAATGAAAAACTGTTTTTT,CASAGGATNEKLFF
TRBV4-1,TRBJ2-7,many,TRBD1,TGCGCCAGCAGCACGGGACAGGGGAGCTACGAGCAGTACTTC,CASSTGQGSYEQYF
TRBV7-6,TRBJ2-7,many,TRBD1,TGTGCCAGCAGCTCGGGACAGCGGCTGGGGGAGCAGTACTTC,CASSSGQRLGEQYF
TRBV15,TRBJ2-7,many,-,TGTGCCACCAGCAGAGAAGGGGGGGCAGGGTACGAGCAGTACTTC,CATSREGGAGYEQYF
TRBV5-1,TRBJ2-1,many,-,TGCGCCAGCAGCTTGGGGGGCCAGGGGTACAATGAGCAGTTCTTC,CASSLGGQGYNEQFF
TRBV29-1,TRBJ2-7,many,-,TGCAGCGTTGAAGAAGCCCGAGCCGGCAAGGGTTACGAGCAGTACTTC,CSVEEARAGKGYEQYF
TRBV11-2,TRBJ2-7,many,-,TGTGCCAGCAGCTCGGTGGACGAGCAGTACTTC,CASSSVDEQYF
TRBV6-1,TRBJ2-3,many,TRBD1,TGTGCCAGCAGGGACTGGACAGGGTATGATACGCAGTATTTT,CASRDWTGYDTQYF
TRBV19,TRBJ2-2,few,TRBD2,TGTGCCAGTAGTCCCCCGGGACTAGCCTTCACCGGGGAGCTGTTTTTT,CASSPPGLAFTGELFF
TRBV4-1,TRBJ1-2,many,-,TGCGCCAGCAGCCAAGTTCAGGGGCTCTACTATGGCTACACCTTC,CASSQVQGLYYGYTF
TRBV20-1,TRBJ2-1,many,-,TGCAGTGCCGAACCCGGCTCCTACAATGAGCAGTTCTTC,CSAEPGSYNEQFF
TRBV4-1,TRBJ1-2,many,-,TGCGCCAGCAGCCAGGTGGACTTTGGCCTTTCTAACTATGGCTACACCTTC,CASSQVDFGLSNYGYTF
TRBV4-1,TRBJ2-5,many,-,TGCGCCAGCAGCCAAGAAGGGACCCAGTACTTC,CASSQEGTQYF
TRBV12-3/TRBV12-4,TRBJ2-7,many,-,TGTGCCAGCAGTTTCCAGGGCTACTACGAGCAGTACTTC,CASSFQGYYEQYF